This is a list of T cell receptor beta chains from one sample in a study of tissue T cells after allogeneic stem cell transplantation. Clones were read by immunoSEQ multiplex PCR, and TCRdb kept only the in-frame ones, dropping some. Altogether some 3,500 clones are present, approximately 71% being singletons, with the ten largest covering 20% to 25%. The sample here was small intestine tissue, taken at autopsy. The receptors shown here come from a male patient aged 60 or older with steroid-refractory graft-versus-host disease after an allogeneic stem cell transplant. Some T cells may arise from the graft donor. Each CDR3 is given with its conserved first and last residue. The order of the fields is D gene, CDR3 length, clone size, J gene, V gene, CDR3 protein, CDR3 DNA. D genes are given only for firm matches. The size of a clone is reported for some rows only, either as once, few or many, or as a class for expanded clones.

D gene: NA
CDR3 length: 14
clone size: once
J gene: TRBJ2-7
V gene: TRBV19
CDR3 protein: CASSIGIGPYEQYF
CDR3 DNA: TGTGCCAGTAGTATAGGTATCGGACCCTACGAGCAGTACTTC

D gene: TRBD1
CDR3 length: 17
clone size: few
J gene: TRBJ1-1
V gene: TRBV7-9
CDR3 protein: CASSLYSQGQGAPEAFF
CDR3 DNA: TGTGCCAGCAGCTTATATTCTCAAGGACAGGGGGCCCCTGAAGCTTTCTTT

D gene: NA
CDR3 length: 17
clone size: few
J gene: TRBJ2-1
V gene: TRBV5-1
CDR3 protein: CASSSTGGKSSYNEQFF
CDR3 DNA: TGCGCCAGCAGCTCCACCGGTGGCAAGAGCTCCTACAATGAGCAGTTCTTC

D gene: NA
CDR3 length: 12
clone size: NA
J gene: TRBJ1-1
V gene: TRBV29-1
CDR3 protein: CSASLQATEAFF
CDR3 DNA: TGCAGCGCCTCACTTCAGGCCACTGAAGCTTTCTTT

D gene: NA
CDR3 length: 11
clone size: NA
J gene: TRBJ2-3
V gene: TRBV20-1
CDR3 protein: CSARDLSLQYF
CDR3 DNA: TGCAGTGCTAGGGACCTAAGCTTGCAGTATTTT

D gene: TRBD2
CDR3 length: 15
clone size: NA
J gene: TRBJ2-1
V gene: TRBV7-2
CDR3 protein: CASSAGLAGVNEQFF
CDR3 DNA: TGTGCCAGCAGCGCGGGACTAGCGGGGGTCAATGAGCAGTTCTTC

D gene: NA
CDR3 length: 12
clone size: NA
J gene: TRBJ1-6
V gene: TRBV5-8
CDR3 protein: CASSLGSAGPTF
CDR3 DNA: TGTGCCAGCAGCTTGGGCAGTGCGGGACCCACTTTT

D gene: NA
CDR3 length: 14
clone size: few
J gene: TRBJ2-1
V gene: TRBV7-9
CDR3 protein: CASSIGLTYNEQFF
CDR3 DNA: TGTGCCAGCAGCATAGGCCTAACGTACAATGAGCAGTTCTTC

D gene: NA
CDR3 length: 10
clone size: NA
J gene: TRBJ1-2
V gene: TRBV29-1
CDR3 protein: CSVSSGGYTF
CDR3 DNA: TGCAGCGTCAGTAGCGGTGGCTACACCTTC

D gene: NA
CDR3 length: 18
clone size: NA
J gene: TRBJ2-3
V gene: TRBV27
CDR3 protein: CASSQRPPLGGPTDTQYF
CDR3 DNA: TGTGCCAGCAGCCAACGACCTCCTTTGGGGGGGCCCACAGATACGCAGTATTTT

D gene: NA
CDR3 length: 12
clone size: few
J gene: TRBJ1-6
V gene: TRBV23-1
CDR3 protein: CAPQGNGSPLHF
CDR3 DNA: TGCGCCCCCCAGGGGAACGGTTCACCCCTCCACTTT

D gene: TRBD2
CDR3 length: 15
clone size: NA
J gene: TRBJ2-7
V gene: TRBV7-8
CDR3 protein: CASSLVRLAVYEQYF
CDR3 DNA: TGTGCCAGCAGCTTAGTCAGACTAGCGGTTTACGAGCAGTACTTC

D gene: NA
CDR3 length: 14
clone size: NA
J gene: TRBJ2-2
V gene: TRBV5-1
CDR3 protein: CASQGLLNTGELFF
CDR3 DNA: TGCGCCAGCCAGGGACTGCTCAACACCGGGGAGCTGTTTTTT

D gene: TRBD2
CDR3 length: 13
clone size: once
J gene: TRBJ2-7
V gene: TRBV28
CDR3 protein: CASLGGVTYEQYF
CDR3 DNA: TGTGCCAGCCTGGGGGGGGTCACCTACGAGCAGTACTTC

D gene: TRBD1
CDR3 length: 15
clone size: NA
J gene: TRBJ1-5
V gene: TRBV18
CDR3 protein: CASSLQDRGPQPQHF
CDR3 DNA: TGTGCCAGCTCACTCCAGGACAGGGGGCCTCAGCCCCAGCATTTT

D gene: NA
CDR3 length: 13
clone size: NA
J gene: TRBJ1-1
V gene: TRBV27
CDR3 protein: CASSFTGNTEAFF
CDR3 DNA: TGTGCCAGCAGTTTCACAGGGAACACTGAAGCTTTCTTT

D gene: NA
CDR3 length: 13
clone size: NA
J gene: TRBJ2-3
V gene: TRBV5-1
CDR3 protein: CASSGLYTDTQYF
CDR3 DNA: TGCGCCAGCAGCGGGCTGTACACAGATACGCAGTATTTT

D gene: NA
CDR3 length: 15
clone size: NA
J gene: TRBJ1-4
V gene: TRBV2
CDR3 protein: CASSEPADPNEKLFF
CDR3 DNA: TGTGCCAGCAGCGAGCCGGCGGATCCAAATGAAAAACTGTTTTTT

D gene: NA
CDR3 length: 13
clone size: NA
J gene: TRBJ1-2
V gene: TRBV28
CDR3 protein: CASSLSRINGYTF
CDR3 DNA: TGTGCCAGCAGTTTATCCCGGATTAATGGCTACACCTTC

D gene: NA
CDR3 length: 16
clone size: few
J gene: TRBJ1-5
V gene: TRBV28
CDR3 protein: CASSRSGAGEYQPQHF
CDR3 DNA: TGTGCCAGCAGTCGCTCTGGGGCGGGAGAATATCAGCCCCAGCATTTT

D gene: NA
CDR3 length: 15
clone size: NA
J gene: TRBJ1-4
V gene: TRBV7-9
CDR3 protein: CASSLVSARNEKLFF
CDR3 DNA: TGTGCCAGCAGCTTAGTTTCAGCTCGCAATGAAAAACTGTTTTTT

D gene: NA
CDR3 length: 15
clone size: NA
J gene: TRBJ1-1
V gene: TRBV19
CDR3 protein: CASKRETHMNTEAFF
CDR3 DNA: TGTGCCAGTAAACGGGAGACACACATGAACACTGAAGCTTTCTTT

D gene: NA
CDR3 length: 14
clone size: NA
J gene: TRBJ1-6
V gene: TRBV6-1
CDR3 protein: CASSEAERVTPLHF
CDR3 DNA: TGTGCCAGCAGTGAAGCGGAGAGGGTAACACCCCTCCACTTT

D gene: NA
CDR3 length: 13
clone size: NA
J gene: TRBJ1-1
V gene: TRBV3-1/TRBV3-2
CDR3 protein: CASSQDSLRGAFF
CDR3 DNA: TGTGCCAGCAGCCAAGATTCCCTTCGCGGGGCTTTCTTT

D gene: NA
CDR3 length: 18
clone size: NA
J gene: TRBJ2-6
V gene: TRBV4-2
CDR3 protein: CASSGTVKGYSRANVLTF
CDR3 DNA: TGTGCCAGCAGCGGAACTGTCAAAGGTTACAGTCGGGCCAACGTCCTGACTTTC

D gene: NA
CDR3 length: 14
clone size: NA
J gene: TRBJ1-1
V gene: TRBV11-2
CDR3 protein: CANSLGSVHTEAFF
CDR3 DNA: TGTGCCAACAGCTTAGGATCTGTGCACACTGAAGCTTTCTTT

D gene: NA
CDR3 length: 15
clone size: NA
J gene: TRBJ2-7
V gene: TRBV5-6
CDR3 protein: CASSSREIVSYEQYF
CDR3 DNA: TGTGCCAGCAGCTCGAGAGAGATTGTTTCCTACGAGCAGTACTTC

D gene: NA
CDR3 length: 15
clone size: NA
J gene: TRBJ1-5
V gene: TRBV18
CDR3 protein: CASSLRTGNNQPQHF
CDR3 DNA: TGTGCCAGCTCACTTCGAACAGGGAACAATCAGCCCCAGCATTTT

D gene: NA
CDR3 length: 11
clone size: NA
J gene: TRBJ2-5
V gene: TRBV5-1
CDR3 protein: CASSYQETQYF
CDR3 DNA: TGCGCCAGCAGCTACCAAGAGACCCAGTACTTC

D gene: TRBD2
CDR3 length: 16
clone size: NA
J gene: TRBJ2-7
V gene: TRBV4-2
CDR3 protein: CASSQATSGVIYEQYF
CDR3 DNA: TGTGCCAGCAGCCAAGCTACTAGCGGGGTGATCTACGAGCAGTACTTC

D gene: NA
CDR3 length: 15
clone size: NA
J gene: TRBJ2-3
V gene: TRBV4-3
CDR3 protein: CASSQVPQITDTQYF
CDR3 DNA: TGCGCCAGCAGCCAAGTTCCCCAAATCACAGATACGCAGTATTTT

D gene: NA
CDR3 length: 13
clone size: once
J gene: TRBJ1-2
V gene: TRBV2
CDR3 protein: CASTIERVNGYTF
CDR3 DNA: TGTGCCAGCACGATCGAAAGGGTTAATGGCTACACCTTC

D gene: NA
CDR3 length: 14
clone size: NA
J gene: TRBJ1-6
V gene: TRBV7-2
CDR3 protein: CASSLAADDSPLHF
CDR3 DNA: TGTGCCAGCAGCTTAGCGGCGGACGATTCACCCCTCCACTTT

D gene: NA
CDR3 length: 14
clone size: NA
J gene: TRBJ2-7
V gene: TRBV18
CDR3 protein: CASSPPGLPYEQYF
CDR3 DNA: TGTGCCAGCTCACCACCTGGCCTCCCCTACGAGCAGTACTTC

D gene: TRBD1
CDR3 length: 15
clone size: NA
J gene: TRBJ1-2
V gene: TRBV30
CDR3 protein: CAADRDRGQGDGYTF
CDR3 DNA: TGTGCCGCTGACCGGGACAGGGGGCAAGGTGATGGCTACACCTTC

D gene: TRBD2
CDR3 length: 17
clone size: NA
J gene: TRBJ2-3
V gene: TRBV5-4
CDR3 protein: CASSSRLAGASTDTQYF
CDR3 DNA: TGTGCCAGCAGCTCCAGACTAGCGGGGGCTAGCACAGATACGCAGTATTTT

D gene: NA
CDR3 length: 11
clone size: few
J gene: TRBJ1-1
V gene: TRBV5-1
CDR3 protein: CASSMGTEAFF
CDR3 DNA: TGCGCCAGCAGCATGGGTACTGAAGCTTTCTTT

D gene: NA
CDR3 length: 13
clone size: NA
J gene: TRBJ2-2
V gene: TRBV6-5
CDR3 protein: CASSPDPTGELFF
CDR3 DNA: TGTGCCAGCAGCCCCGATCCCACCGGGGAGCTGTTTTTT

D gene: NA
CDR3 length: 14
clone size: NA
J gene: TRBJ1-2
V gene: TRBV6-5
CDR3 protein: CASTSQDLGYGYTF
CDR3 DNA: TGTGCCAGTACTTCTCAGGACCTGGGCTATGGCTACACCTTC

D gene: NA
CDR3 length: 17
clone size: NA
J gene: TRBJ1-5
V gene: TRBV30
CDR3 protein: CARDFGDGRNSNQPQHF
CDR3 DNA: TGTGCCCGAGATTTCGGGGACGGACGAAATAGCAATCAGCCCCAGCATTTT

D gene: NA
CDR3 length: 15
clone size: NA
J gene: TRBJ1-3
V gene: TRBV6-5
CDR3 protein: CASSYRPFSGNTIYF
CDR3 DNA: TGTGCCAGCAGTTATCGGCCCTTCTCTGGAAACACCATATATTTT

D gene: NA
CDR3 length: 13
clone size: NA
J gene: TRBJ1-5
V gene: TRBV3-1/TRBV3-2
CDR3 protein: CASSQNKKKPQHF
CDR3 DNA: TGTGCCAGCAGCCAAAACAAGAAGAAGCCCCAGCATTTT

D gene: TRBD1
CDR3 length: 15
clone size: few
J gene: TRBJ2-7
V gene: TRBV3-1/TRBV3-2
CDR3 protein: CASSGPGQGIDEQYF
CDR3 DNA: TGTGCCAGCAGCGGACCGGGACAGGGAATCGACGAGCAGTACTTC

D gene: NA
CDR3 length: 13
clone size: once
J gene: TRBJ2-1
V gene: TRBV29-1
CDR3 protein: CSVEGHQGGEQFF
CDR3 DNA: TGCAGCGTTGAAGGCCATCAGGGAGGTGAGCAGTTCTTC

D gene: NA
CDR3 length: 13
clone size: NA
J gene: TRBJ1-1
V gene: TRBV18
CDR3 protein: CASSPGNGLEAFF
CDR3 DNA: TGTGCCAGCTCACCAGGGAACGGGCTTGAAGCTTTCTTT

D gene: TRBD1
CDR3 length: 11
clone size: NA
J gene: TRBJ1-1
V gene: TRBV16
CDR3 protein: CASSPTGAAFF
CDR3 DNA: TGTGCCAGCTCCCCCACAGGGGCAGCTTTCTTT

D gene: NA
CDR3 length: 13
clone size: NA
J gene: TRBJ1-2
V gene: TRBV19
CDR3 protein: CASRSEGDYGYTF
CDR3 DNA: TGTGCCAGTAGGTCGGAGGGTGACTATGGCTACACCTTC

D gene: TRBD1
CDR3 length: 17
clone size: NA
J gene: TRBJ1-6
V gene: TRBV4-3
CDR3 protein: CASSQGRTGLSDSPLHF
CDR3 DNA: TGCGCCAGCAGCCAAGGACGGACAGGGCTTTCGGATTCACCCCTCCACTTT

D gene: NA
CDR3 length: 16
clone size: NA
J gene: TRBJ2-1
V gene: TRBV25-1
CDR3 protein: CASSDRGQPAYNEQFF
CDR3 DNA: TGTGCCAGCAGTGACCGCGGACAGCCCGCCTACAATGAGCAGTTCTTC

D gene: TRBD1
CDR3 length: 13
clone size: NA
J gene: TRBJ1-1
V gene: TRBV7-8
CDR3 protein: CASSSDRWLTAFF
CDR3 DNA: TGTGCCAGCAGCTCGGACAGGTGGTTAACGGCTTTCTTT

D gene: NA
CDR3 length: 15
clone size: NA
J gene: TRBJ2-1
V gene: TRBV5-1
CDR3 protein: CASSFGIGGVNEQFF
CDR3 DNA: TGCGCCAGCAGCTTCGGGATAGGTGGGGTAAATGAGCAGTTCTTC

D gene: TRBD1
CDR3 length: 16
clone size: NA
J gene: TRBJ1-5
V gene: TRBV7-2
CDR3 protein: CASSPWTGGGNQPQHF
CDR3 DNA: TGTGCCAGCAGCCCATGGACAGGGGGGGGTAATCAGCCCCAGCATTTT